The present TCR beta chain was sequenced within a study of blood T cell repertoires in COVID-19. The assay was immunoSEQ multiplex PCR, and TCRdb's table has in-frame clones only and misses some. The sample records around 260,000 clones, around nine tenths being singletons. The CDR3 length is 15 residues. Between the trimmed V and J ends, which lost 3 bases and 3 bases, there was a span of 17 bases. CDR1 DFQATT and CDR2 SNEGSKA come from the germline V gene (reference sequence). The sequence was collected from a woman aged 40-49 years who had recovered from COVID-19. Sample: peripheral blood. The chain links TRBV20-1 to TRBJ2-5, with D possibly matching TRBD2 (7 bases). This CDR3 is CSASRSGGGKETQYF. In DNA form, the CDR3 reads TGCAGTGCTAGTCGCTCCGGCGGGGGCAAAGAGACCCAGTACTTC.